This T cell receptor (beta chain) was sequenced for a study of Graves' ophthalmopathy and Graves' hyperthyroidism (dated by TCRdb to 2016 to 2019). Study-level background: Peripheral blood was collected at initial diagnosis, prior to any treatment. To tell Graves' ophthalmopathy apart from Graves' hyperthyroidism, and to predict which patients would progress to ophthalmopathy, the study relied on TCR beta repertoire signatures. In total, approximately 140 blood samples were TCR-sequenced: approximately 42 ophthalmopathy, 75 hyperthyroidism and 17 hyperthyroidism-to-ophthalmopathy patients. To explore V-J signatures distinguishing ophthalmopathy from hyperthyroidism, a discovery set of around 100 patients (roughly 45 ophthalmopathy, over 55 stable hyperthyroidism) was enrolled. An independent validation cohort comprised some 19 hyperthyroidism patients and 15 to 17 patients who later progressed from hyperthyroidism to ophthalmopathy. T-cell repertoires of thyroid tissue and blood were compared in more than five hyperthyroidism patients. Once sampling was done, hyperthyroidism patients were given methimazole at a starting dose of 30 mg daily, while ophthalmopathy patients were given high-dose intravenous methylprednisolone.

Taken from the germline V gene, the CDR1 and CDR2 loops are MGHDK and SYGVNS. From cysteine to phenylalanine, the CDR3 is 14 amino acids long. Only CDR3 DNA remains: 42 bases, in frame from the first base. V loses 6 bases of germline sequence and J loses 4 bases, and the interval between the two ends is 12 bases. For repertoire sequencing, the TCR beta CDR3 regions were amplified from RNA transcripts. HTBI primers and the Qiagen OneStep RT-PCR kit were used in a first-round RT-PCR, which was followed by a second-round multiplex PCR, size selection and purification. Libraries were sequenced on an Illumina HiSeq2000 using paired-end 100 bp reads. Regarding the original processing steps: SOAPnuke was used for read processing, and reads with adapters, uncalled bases, a mean Phred below 15, or no exact constant-primer or identifier match were discarded. COPE v1.2.5 was used to merge the high-quality paired reads. Clonotypes were defined as unique nucleotide sequences and were aligned to IMGT TRB V, D and J references using MiTCR v1.1. Only V-J combinations with frequency above 0.0001 were analysed, covering 98% to 99.2% of repertoires. For each V-J combination, a TCR clonal expansion and chaos score was defined as the ratio of F50 clonal expansion to chaos observed in the TCRdist matrix. Features were reduced by Welch's t-statistics and random forest to over 10 V-J combinations, which fed a naive Bayes classifier. The similarity between thyroid and blood repertoires was quantified using the Morisita-Horn index. TCRdb applied fastp at Q25 and MiXCR to the public reads, then kept only in-frame beta chains. Rows are unified per CDR3 protein, each entry keeping the most common DNA and genes. These V and J calls rely on TCRdb rather than the paper's analysis. The sample data list about 740,000 distinct CDR3 sequences, and 40% of these were observed just once. The leading ten clones occupy 44% of the sample.

Ophthalmopathy patients were characterized by moderately to severely active disease, a Clinical Activity Score of at least 3, a NOSPECS grade of at least 4, and a disease duration under 3 months. Patients with other autoimmune diseases, uncontrolled infections, pregnancy or lactation were excluded. Clinical symptoms, serum thyroxine, TRAb, thyroid ultrasound and orbital computed tomography formed the basis of the diagnosis. Using Ficoll-Paque density gradient centrifugation, PBMCs were isolated from 10 ml of fresh peripheral blood. Total RNA was extracted using Trizol reagent, and RNA quality was checked on an Agilent 2100 Bioanalyzer. This clonotype was counted a few times. What this receptor recognizes is not known. Base qualities were left out, and no much larger clone turns up one base away. Broad study findings and their caveats: In cross-validation, the 13-signature model distinguished ophthalmopathy from stable hyperthyroidism with 85% to 90% sensitivity and 81.08% specificity, and in the test set the corresponding values were approximately 80% and 68%. In validation, the model predicted ophthalmopathy progression with roughly 68% sensitivity and roughly 72% specificity; some twelve predicted patients were CT-confirmed with GO in a median of approximately six months. No statistical method was used to predetermine the sample size, and group allocation was not hidden from the investigators. Among expanded thyroid clonotypes with frequency above 0.001, most also showed up in blood, which suggests that blood repertoires may reflect the thyroid immune response.

The chain couples TRBV25-1 to TRBJ2-2, and the D gene may be TRBD1, 6 bases matching. This TCR came from an adult man with Graves' ophthalmopathy. The sequencing sample was made of peripheral blood. The CDR3 here reads CASSWGRGTGELFF. The DNA reads TGTGCCAGCAGCTGGGGCAGGGGCACCGGGGAGCTGTTTTTT.